The 5 T cell receptor beta chains in this list originate from one sample, sequenced in a study of cytomegalovirus exposure and HLA in healthy donors. TCRdb's table, derived via immunoSEQ multiplex PCR, lists solely in-frame clones and lacks some. The table lists fewer than 120,000 clones, 88% of them singletons. Source material: PBMCs. Source of these receptors: a woman aged 30 to 39 in good health and CMV-seropositive.

The chain combines TRBV12-1 with TRBJ2-2; TRBD2 was called by the table and not checked on the DNA. TRBV12-1 is shown as a pseudogene. The CDR3 covers 21 residues. The CDR3 region is CASSLPVLAGGHLERAGELFF. The CDR3 region has the DNA TGTGCCAGCAGCTTGCCCGTGCTAGCGGGGGGGCATTTGGAGAGGGCCGGGGAGCTGTTTTTT.

The CDR3 DNA reads TGTGCCAGCAGCTACCCGGGACTAGGCACAGATACGCAGTATTTT. Translating it yields CASSYPGLGTDTQYF. The chain carries TRBV5-8 and TRBJ2-3, with 8 bases lining up with TRBD2. Germline-derived CDR1 and CDR2 are SGHTS and YDEGEE. The V segment lost 3 bases and the J segment 1 base; nucleotides outside the gene matches: 4. The CDR3 loop spans 15 amino acids.

The CDR3 nucleotides read TGCGCCAGCAGCCCGGCTGAGGGCCATGAGCAGTTCTTC. Translated: CASSPAEGHEQFF. This chain links TRBV4-3 with TRBJ2-1; D perhaps matches TRBD2 (5 bases). Germline lookup yields CDR1 LGHNA and CDR2 YSLEER. This CDR3 is 13 amino acids long. The ends were cut back, 4 bases at V and 8 bases at J, with 12 bases in the middle.

The chain employs TRBV11-2 and TRBJ1-5, with 11 bases aligning to TRBD1. CDR3 length: 18 residues. After removal of 4 bases from V and 0 bases from J, the junction contained 8 bases not matched to a gene. CDR1 and CDR2 (germline): SGHAT, FQNNGV. The CDR3 spells CASSYGQGATYSNQPQHF. CDR3 nucleotides: TGTGCCAGCAGCTATGGACAGGGGGCCACATATAGCAATCAGCCCCAGCATTTT.

The chain combines TRBV6-5 with TRBJ2-1, with unresolved D. Germline V gene sequence: CDR1 MNHEY, CDR2 SVGAGI. V lost 4 bases, J lost 15 bases, and 19 bases lay in between. This CDR3 has 13 residues. The chain's CDR3 is CASSFSRHPALFF. CDR3 nucleotide sequence: TGTGCCAGCAGTTTTAGTAGACACCCAGCATTGTTCTTC.